The 11 T cell receptor beta chains below were found in one sample sequenced in a study of cytomegalovirus exposure and HLA in healthy donors. PCR primers comprised 60 Vbeta and 13 Jbeta primers. Method: immunoSEQ multiplex PCR; TCRdb's copy keeps in-frame clones and lacks some. The sample consists of over 65,000 clones, approximately 75% of them appearing once. The sequenced material came from PBMCs. The source of these receptors is a human donor in good health.

The CDR3, as DNA: TGCGCCAGCAGGTTCGGGACAGGGTCCTACAATGAGCAGTTCTTC. This codes for CASRFGTGSYNEQFF. The rearrangement links TRBV5-1 to TRBJ2-1; 9 bases fit TRBD1. Unmatched junction bases numbered 4, after V lost 5 bases and J lost 1 base. CDR1 is SGHRS, CDR2 YFSETQ, per germline. There are 15 residues in the CDR3.

DNA of the CDR3: TGTGCCAGCAGCTTTCCGACAGGGGGAGACACTGAAGCTTTCTTT. Translating it yields CASSFPTGGDTEAFF. The V gene is TRBV7-9, the J gene TRBJ1-1; 9 bases are shared with TRBD1. CDR3 length: 15 amino acids. The trim removed 3 bases at V and 3 bases at J, leaving 5 bases unmatched. Germline V CDR1 and CDR2: SEHNR, FQNEAQ (reference sequence).

About this clone: The germline gene is not matched at one end of the junction; a read error may be the cause. V and J are TRBV6-5 and TRBJ1-2, with D unclear. Looked up from germline, CDR1 is MNHEY and CDR2 is SVGAGI. The length of the CDR3 is 13 residues. The CDR3 spells CASRGSTDYGYPF. The CDR3 DNA is TGTGCCAGCAGGGGGAGTACTGACTATGGCTACCCCTTC.

The chain carries TRBV7-8 and TRBJ2-1, with 8 bases lining up with TRBD2. The CDR3 extends over 18 amino acids. Germline CDR1 and CDR2: SGHVS and FQNEAQ. Germline trimming cut 1 base from V and 8 bases from J; bases unmatched to any gene: 16. CDR3: CASSLEGRGGLSRDEQFF. Here the CDR3 DNA reads TGTGCCAGCAGCTTAGAAGGACGGGGGGGCCTCTCCAGAGATGAGCAGTTCTTC.

This sequence joins TRBV6-1 and TRBJ2-7, with TRBD1 as a possible D gene (6 bases). V lost 3 bases to trimming and J lost 7 bases, with 13 bases between them. This CDR3 has 13 residues. Germline CDR1 MNHNS, CDR2 SASEGT. The CDR3: CASSDSTGLEQYF. The CDR3 nucleotides are TGTGCCAGCAGTGATTCTACAGGGTTAGAGCAGTACTTC.

The chain has TRBV4-1 and TRBJ1-1; D might be TRBD1 (5 bases). V was cut by 0 bases and J by 4 bases, with 12 bases left in between. The CDR3 is 15 amino acids. The germline V gene has CDR1 MGHRA and CDR2 YSYEKL. CDR3 residues: CASSQDEGASTEAFF. CDR3 coding DNA: TGCGCCAGCAGCCAAGATGAAGGGGCGAGCACTGAAGCTTTCTTT.

This rearrangement joins TRBV16 to TRBJ2-3; no firm D call. The CDR3 has 14 residues. Germline loops: CDR1 KGHSY, CDR2 FQNENV. The V and J ends lost 0 bases and 0 bases respectively, with 4 bases between them. The CDR3 sequence: CASSQSRSTDTQYF. The CDR3 DNA sequence: TGTGCCAGCAGCCAATCGAGGAGCACAGATACGCAGTATTTT.

The chain uses TRBV10-3 and TRBJ1-1; 10 bases are a match to TRBD1. Trimming at V came to 10 bases and at J to 0 bases, leaving 11 bases not matched to a gene. Germline-derived CDR1 and CDR2 are ENHRY and SYGVKD. The length of the CDR3 is 16 residues. The CDR3 nucleotides read TGTGCCACCAGACCCGGGACAGGGGAAATGAACACTGAAGCTTTCTTT. This sequence encodes CATRPGTGEMNTEAFF.

This chain joins TRBV30 and TRBJ1-2; weak D call: TRBD1 (6 bases). Germline lookup yields CDR1 GTSNPN and CDR2 SVGIG (reference sequence). The CDR3 totals 12 residues. The V end lost 4 bases, the J end lost 8 bases, and 14 bases lay between the germline ends. In nucleotides, the CDR3 is TGTGCCTGGACGCAGGGGTTATTAGGCTACACCTTC. It is translated as CAWTQGLLGYTF.

V and J are TRBV6-1 and TRBJ2-5; no clear D gene. Trimming cost V 7 bases and J 5 bases, with 14 bases left between them. Germline lookup yields CDR1 MNHNS and CDR2 SASEGT. The CDR3 has 13 amino acids. The CDR3, as DNA: TGTGCCAGCATGGAGATCCTAAGGGAGACCCAGTACTTC. This codes for CASMEILRETQYF.

This chain uses TRBV7-3 with TRBJ2-7; TRBD1 aligns across 9 bases. Germline lookup yields CDR1 SGHTA and CDR2 FQGTGA. V was pared by 8 bases and J by 6 bases, with 5 bases of the junction left unmatched. The CDR3 totals 12 residues. The CDR3 DNA follows: TGTGCCAGCGGACAGGGGATAGGCGAGCAGTACTTC. It translates to CASGQGIGEQYF. Looking up the rest from reference TRBV7-3 and TRBJ2-7 gives the full variable domain: GAGVSQTPSNKVTEKGKYVELRCDPISGHTALYWYRQSLGQGPEFLIYFQGTGAADDSGLPNDRFFAVRPEGSVSTLKIQRTERGDSAVYLCASGQGIGEQYFGPGTRLTVT.